This T cell receptor beta chain was found in a study of cytomegalovirus exposure and HLA in healthy donors (dated by TCRdb to the late 2010s). Regarding the complete study: An earlier analysis of some 600 of the donors reported about 260 Gb of sequence data and 100 million to 120 million unique TCR beta sequences obtained from some 170 million T cells. The study combined high-throughput TCR immunosequencing, statistical association of individual TCRs with disease status, and machine learning to predict cytomegalovirus infection status. An early release that covered 640 HLA-typed donors contained approximately 320 gigabases of sequencing data and 70 million to 100 million unique TCR sequences. Rather than drawing on any new phenotypic data, the later analysis identified candidate immune exposures from TCR beta sequences and the way those sequences occurred across donors. Of the 300 to 400 genotyped donors, roughly 85% fell in the genetic ancestry cluster associated with self-reported Caucasian donors. The study was designed to test whether signatures of past pathogen exposure could be identified by cataloging public T cell receptors. A later analysis re-analyzed previously published TCR beta repertoires from 666 donors and added high-resolution HLA genotyping to study TCR occurrence patterns. On average, roughly 250,000 unique TCR beta nucleotide sequences were sequenced per donor among some 420 genotyped donors of the cohort, with roughly 18% of those sequences being non-productive. An earlier analysis of around 540 of the donors applied high-throughput TCR beta sequencing to assess whether each TCR beta V gene segment acted as functional or pseudogenic. A later genetic analysis took genome-wide SNP genotypes for about 60% of the roughly 670 donors and used that subset as a discovery cohort. Four to six DR-DQ haplotypes were handled as single units for association and clustering because linkage in the cohort was strong. Every repertoire in the discovery cohort had been generated on one and the same sequencing platform. Besides the first cohort of under 700 subjects, a separate validation cohort made up of 95 to 150 different subjects was used. The study profiled the T cell repertoires of fewer than 850 subjects by immunosequencing and related them to cytomegalovirus serostatus. Donor age, sex, ethnicity and CMV serostatus were collected together with the repertoire data. HLA typing included class I and class II loci at four-digit resolution. Typing coverage differed by locus: A, B, C, DRB1 and DQB1 were typed in about 629-640 donors, DQA1 in 500 to 550, DPA1 in nearly 610, and DPB1 in roughly 470.

Library preparation was by the immunoSEQ multiplex PCR assay. A mixture of 60 forward primers for TCR Vbeta segments and 13 reverse primers for TCR Jbeta segments was used in the multiplex PCR. A multiplex PCR assay on genomic DNA amplified the CDR3 region of rearranged TCR beta genes. The Illumina HiSeq System was used to sequence the amplified TCR beta libraries as 87-base-pair reads. The original methods were these. A later analysis tallied roughly 78 million unique TCR beta chains across the 666 repertoires, and about 12 million of those chains were shared by two or more donors. Raw reads were error-corrected and collapsed into unique sequences with a nearest-neighbor algorithm that merged closely related sequences to remove PCR and sequencing errors. To assign V, D and J gene segments, CDR3 sequences were aligned to IMGT reference sequences. For a sequence to be retained, at least a six-nucleotide match to both a V gene segment and a J gene segment was required. A rearrangement counted as productive if the CDR3 had no stop codons and remained in frame with V and J, and every other rearrangement counted as non-productive. Following IMGT convention, CDR3 was defined as the stretch from the second conserved V-encoded cysteine to the conserved J-encoded phenylalanine. The earlier analysis of roughly 590 of the donors excluded sequences that lacked an unambiguous match to a single V gene segment. An earlier analysis of 587 of the donors classified V segments as functional when productive rearrangements were above 56.7% and as segregating when the standard deviation between donors was above 5%. A statistical classification framework was built for diagnosing cytomegalovirus status from the catalog of TCR beta chain sequences. In a later analysis, TCR nucleotide sequences were compared against IMGT/GENE-DB human TR gene sequences so that V and J genes could be assigned. Using the TCRdist pipeline, a later analysis assigned CDR3 sequences along with most-parsimonious VDJ recombination scenarios. In a later analysis, every TCR beta chain was defined by the combination of its CDR3 amino acid sequence and its V-gene family, and reads without a unique V-gene family were dropped. A later analysis removed roughly 590 highly shared, low-generation-probability nucleotide sequences to deal with suspected cross-contamination and a sequencing artifact. For each public chain, a later analysis derived a clonal expansion index from normalized ranks of inferred template counts within each repertoire. In a later analysis, generation probabilities were computed using a VDJ recombination model fitted to out-of-frame rearrangements, and the results were checked against IGoR. Hypergeometric tests were used in a later analysis to score TCR-TCR, TCR-HLA and TCR-CMV co-occurrence, with a repertoire-size bias correction applied to the TCR pairs. A later analysis estimated false discovery rates by permuting HLA or CMV assignments 20 times. A later analysis grouped co-occurring TCRs with DBSCAN, adding TCRdist sequence similarity when clustering within HLA-allele-positive subsets. Repertoires with fewer than 30,000 or more than 120,000 public chains were left out of co-occurrence clustering, as were a handful of repertoires with anomalous nucleotide sharing. In TCRdb, the immuneACCESS table is reduced to in-frame sequences with V and J assigned. These tables do not hold every clone; where another copy was compared, an unresolved V gene accounts for under half, and the others remain unexplained. That table is the source of V, J and clone size, and D and trimming were worked out from the DNA. This sample has around 150,000 clones in its table, and about 83% of those were observed once. The ten largest clones add up to 0.8% to 1% of the sample.

At the junction V is shortened by 1 base and J by 6 bases, with 13 bases in between. Spanning cysteine to phenylalanine, the CDR3 consists of 14 amino acids. Only the CDR3 region is kept as DNA, spanning 42 bases read in frame from base 1. CDR1 is given as SGHAT and CDR2 as FQNNGV, both from the germline V gene. A remark on this clone: What antigen it recognizes has not been identified. One base away there is no much larger clone; base qualities are not given.

Results and caveats for the whole study, not just this receptor: Because HLA typing was missing for some donors at each locus, association tests included only the typed subset. In the study, around 150 TCR beta chains were listed as associated with cytomegalovirus. A later genetic analysis associated a missense DCLRE1C variant with V-gene and J-gene trimming of TCR beta chains, and an independent cohort replicated the association. Cytomegalovirus status was reported to be diagnosed by the classifier with high specificity and sensitivity in both the original and validation cohorts. In a later analysis, the rate of TCR association differed among HLA loci, with DRB1 alleles having the most associated TCRs and HLA-C alleles having the fewest. A few of the identified cytomegalovirus-associated TCR beta chains were confirmed in vitro to be specific for cytomegalovirus antigens. Most TCR sequences were observed very rarely across donors, whereas some public TCRs were present in many individuals. The sequencing pipeline was judged likely to have produced a cluster of highly shared sequence variants as a technical artifact. A further reported finding was that TCR beta sequences accurately predicted the HLA-A and HLA-B alleles for most subjects in the first cohort. In a later analysis, several top co-occurrence clusters were reported to appear linked to parvovirus B19, influenza, CMV and Epstein-Barr virus. For the cohort, immune exposure information was limited to CMV serostatus. Only TCR beta chains were sequenced in this cohort, and the absence of alpha or paired-chain data limited detectable features. At a false discovery rate of 0.05, a later analysis linked some 18,000 TCR beta sequences to specific HLA alleles. Because the 87-base-pair reads could not distinguish some IMGT-functional V segments, including TRBV6-2 and TRBV6-3, those segments were excluded. Because counts were too low, more than 15 rarely observed V segments, including chromosome 9 orphons, were left out of the earlier analysis of some 640 of the donors. A later analysis found that most CMV-associated TCR beta chains appeared HLA-restricted, with HLA associations seemingly driven largely by CMV exposure. Presence/absence analyses assumed roughly uniform sequencing depth across donors, an assumption that may not hold. According to a later genetic analysis, donors in an Asian-associated ancestry cluster had fewer N-insertions in productive TCRs than the approximately 630-donor mean. Broadly in line with IMGT annotations, most TCR beta V segments showed up in productive rearrangements about 87% or about 30% of the time in an earlier analysis of approximately 600 of the donors. According to the authors, the approach could potentially be generalized to other disease states and immunological phenotypes. Correlated functional status among segregating V segments might be attributable to linkage disequilibrium, but an unknown experimental factor could not be ruled out. A later analysis found that HLA-associated TCR beta chains were more clonally expanded and had lower generation probabilities than equally common non-associated chains. When HLA alleles, especially DR and DQ, strongly co-occurred, attributing TCR associations to individual alleles was difficult.

The cohort consisted of 600 or so healthy bone marrow donors. All cohort members were sampled while nominally healthy, although unrecorded immune exposures were likely present. The donor tested CMV seronegative and was one of the 352 seronegative cohort members. A peripheral blood sample was collected from each donor, and TCR beta sequencing was performed on peripheral blood mononuclear cells. Genomic DNA was extracted from the blood cell samples with the Qiagen DNeasy Blood Extraction Kit. Sequencing was carried out using PBMCs. The rearrangement joined TRBV11-2 to TRBJ2-7, with TRBD2 perhaps the D gene, on 5 matching bases. The sequence was collected from a woman aged 25 to 39 in good health and CMV-seronegative. The CDR3 region: CASSLVPGAGEQYF. In nucleotides, the sequence is TGTGCCAGCAGCTTAGTCCCAGGCGCGGGCGAGCAGTACTTC.